A selection of T cell receptor beta chains follows, all from one sample in a study of patients and donors after allogeneic stem cell transplantation. MiXCR, run by TCRdb on the RT-PCR reads, gives a single entry per CDR3 protein. Found here are about 110,000 distinct CDR3 sequences, 35% to 45% of them singletons; the top ten hold 25% to 35%. What was sequenced was blood, either unsorted or a sorted T cell fraction (not recorded which). The receptors were sampled from a human donor who was either an allogeneic HSCT recipient or a stem cell or donor lymphocyte infusion donor (not recorded which). It is not recorded whose cells these are; they may come from a transplant donor. The CDR3 runs from the conserved cysteine through the conserved F or W. Fields, in order: clone size, D gene, V gene, J gene, CDR3 protein, CDR3 DNA. A D gene is named only where the DNA matches it firmly. Some rows mark clone size as missing; the rest say once, few, many or name a class of expanded clone.

-	-	TRBV5-1	TRBJ1-3	CASSWGDGSSGNTIYF	TGCGCCAGCAGCTGGGGCGACGGGAGCTCTGGAAACACCATATATTTT
few	-	TRBV28	TRBJ1-4	CASSLVHEKLFF	TGTGCCAGCAGTTTAGTCCATGAAAAACTGTTTTTT
few	-	TRBV10-3	TRBJ1-5	CAISLSVDQPQHF	TGTGCCATCAGTTTAAGTGTGGATCAGCCCCAGCATTTT
-	-	TRBV4-2	TRBJ1-1	CASSQDNLNTEAFF	TGTGCCAGCAGCCAAGATAACCTGAACACTGAAGCTTTCTTT
-	-	TRBV27	TRBJ1-5	CASSSATPDRGVCDNQPQHF	TGTGCCAGCAGTTCCGCAACCCCGGACAGAGGCGTTTGTGACAATCAGCCCCAGCATTTT
-	TRBD2	TRBV29-1	TRBJ2-1	CSVGGPASGRSYNEQFF	TGCAGCGTTGGAGGGCCGGCTAGCGGGAGGTCCTACAATGAGCAGTTCTTC
few	TRBD2	TRBV6-5	TRBJ2-4	CASTSSGGNIQYF	TGTGCCAGCACCTCCTCGGGAGGAAACATTCAGTACTTC
few	-	TRBV27	TRBJ1-1	CASSLRGDRLTPEAFF	TGTGCCAGCAGTTTAAGGGGTGACAGGTTGACCCCCGAAGCTTTCTTT
-	-	TRBV5-1	TRBJ2-7	CASSLVPASYEQYF	TGCGCCAGCAGCTTGGTACCGGCCTCCTACGAGCAGTACTTC
few	TRBD2	TRBV10-3	TRBJ2-7	CAITSSGYEQYF	TGTGCCATCACCTCTAGCGGGTACGAGCAGTACTTC
-	TRBD2	TRBV11-2	TRBJ2-2	CASASGLAGGTGELFF	TGTGCCAGCGCATCAGGACTAGCGGGTGGCACCGGGGAGCTGTTTTTT
few	-	TRBV7-2	TRBJ1-4	CASSVAPKEKLFF	TGTGCCAGCAGCGTAGCCCCGAAGGAAAAACTGTTTTTT
-	-	TRBV28	TRBJ1-6	CASSLGGGLNSPLHF	TGTGCCAGCAGTTTAGGGGGAGGTCTTAATTCACCCCTCCACTTT
few	-	TRBV11-3	TRBJ1-2	CASSLGHRDGYTF	TGTGCCAGCAGCTTAGGTCACAGGGACGGCTACACCTTC
-	-	TRBV12-3/TRBV12-4	TRBJ1-6	CASSLYLWVTENSPLHF	TGTGCCAGCAGTTTATATCTTTGGGTGACGGAGAATTCACCCCTCCACTTT
-	TRBD1	TRBV5-6	TRBJ2-7	CASSGPGQGTYEQYF	TGTGCCAGCAGCGGACCGGGACAGGGAACCTACGAGCAGTACTTC
few	-	TRBV5-5	TRBJ1-3	CASSSTRTPGNTIYF	TGTGCCAGCAGCTCGACGAGGACACCTGGAAACACCATATATTTT
-	TRBD2	TRBV20-1	TRBJ2-1	CSARASGRAGDNEQFF	TGCAGTGCTAGGGCAAGCGGGAGGGCCGGGGACAATGAGCAGTTCTTC
many	-	TRBV15	TRBJ1-1	CATSREGRETEAFF	TGTGCCACCAGCAGAGAGGGTAGGGAGACTGAAGCTTTCTTT
-	-	TRBV6-5	TRBJ2-4	CASSKTRDVEYF	TGTGCCAGCAGCAAGACCCGGGACGTTGAGTACTTC
few	-	TRBV11-2	TRBJ2-1	CASSLGRGISYNEQFF	TGTGCCAGCAGCTTAGGGAGGGGGATATCCTACAATGAGCAGTTCTTC
few	-	TRBV12-3/TRBV12-4	TRBJ2-7	CASSYDGAYEQYF	TGTGCCAGCAGTTATGACGGGGCCTACGAGCAGTACTTC
few	TRBD1	TRBV24-1	TRBJ1-1	CATSDSIANRDSNMNTEAFF	TGTGCCACCAGTGATTCAATTGCCAACAGGGACAGCAATATGAACACTGAAGCTTTCTTT
-	-	TRBV7-3	TRBJ1-4	CASSREGGEKLFF	TGTGCCAGCAGCCGGGAGGGAGGGGAAAAACTGTTTTTT
few	-	TRBV24-1	TRBJ1-1	CATSDSHSTRAFF	TGTGCCACCAGTGATTCCCATAGTACCAGGGCTTTCTTT
few	-	TRBV10-3	TRBJ1-5	CAISDVDGPEAQHF	TGTGCCATCAGTGATGTCGACGGTCCGGAGGCCCAGCATTTT
-	TRBD2	TRBV6-2/TRBV6-3	TRBJ2-1	CASSLTSGNYNEQFF	TGTGCCAGCAGTCTGACTAGCGGGAACTACAATGAGCAGTTCTTC
few	TRBD2	TRBV7-2	TRBJ2-1	CASKAGGLGEQFF	TGTGCCAGCAAAGCGGGAGGGTTGGGGGAGCAGTTCTTC
-	-	TRBV11-3	TRBJ1-1	CASSFFRNTEAFF	TGTGCCAGCAGCTTCTTCCGGAACACTGAAGCTTTCTTT
-	TRBD2	TRBV11-2	TRBJ2-2	CASSPSRVAGVTGELFF	TGTGCCAGCAGCCCCTCCCGGGTAGCGGGAGTTACCGGGGAGCTGTTTTTT
-	TRBD1	TRBV5-5	TRBJ2-5	CASSWGDRGHQETQYF	TGTGCCAGCAGCTGGGGGGACAGGGGCCATCAAGAGACCCAGTACTTC
few	-	TRBV21-1	TRBJ1-4	CASSKNGTMEKLFF	TGTGCCAGCAGCAAAAATGGGACTATGGAAAAACTGTTTTTT
-	-	TRBV6-2/TRBV6-3	TRBJ1-1	CASSERPRYPGEAFF	TGTGCCAGCAGCGAGCGGCCCAGGTACCCGGGTGAAGCTTTCTTT
-	-	TRBV20-1	TRBJ1-3	CSARQIYSGNTIYF	TGCAGTGCTAGGCAGATCTACTCTGGAAACACCATATATTTT
many	-	TRBV20-1	TRBJ1-1	CSAEKGTEAFF	TGCAGTGCTGAAAAAGGGACTGAAGCTTTCTTT
-	-	TRBV12-3/TRBV12-4	TRBJ2-5	CASTTQRTGGGETQYF	TGTGCCAGCACCACCCAGCGGACAGGAGGGGGAGAGACCCAGTACTTC
few	-	TRBV20-1	TRBJ1-4	CSARADRLNEKLFF	TGCAGTGCTAGAGCCGACAGGTTGAATGAAAAACTGTTTTTT
-	TRBD1	TRBV5-5	TRBJ2-1	CASSLIYRGQGAYNEQFF	TGTGCCAGCAGCTTGATTTATCGGGGACAGGGGGCCTACAATGAGCAGTTCTTC
-	TRBD1	TRBV5-1	TRBJ1-2	CASSSDRGGYGYTF	TGCGCCAGCAGCTCCGACAGGGGTGGCTATGGCTACACCTTC
-	-	TRBV20-1	TRBJ1-6	CSARGGGRVNSPLHF	TGCAGTGCTAGAGGCGGGGGACGGGTGAATTCACCCCTCCACTTT
few	TRBD1	TRBV6-5	TRBJ2-7	CASSYAGQGVNEQYF	TGTGCCAGCAGTTACGCGGGACAGGGTGTCAACGAGCAGTACTTC
few	TRBD1	TRBV27	TRBJ2-5	CASSSKGQGKETQYF	TGTGCCAGCAGTTCAAAGGGACAGGGTAAAGAGACCCAGTACTTC
-	TRBD1	TRBV24-1	TRBJ1-5	CATSSGGAGTYQPQHF	TGTGCCACCAGTTCAGGGGGCGCAGGGACTTATCAGCCCCAGCATTTT
-	TRBD2	TRBV7-9	TRBJ2-1	CASSLTMLAASYNEQFF	TGTGCCAGCAGCCTGACGATGCTAGCGGCCTCCTACAATGAGCAGTTCTTC
few	-	TRBV20-1	TRBJ1-1	CSARFVTEAFF	TGCAGTGCTAGATTCGTCACTGAAGCTTTCTTT
-	TRBD1	TRBV24-1	TRBJ2-1	CATSDFRGGDEQFF	TGTGCCACCAGTGATTTTCGAGGGGGCGATGAGCAGTTCTTC
few	-	TRBV30	TRBJ1-2	CAWSIIYGYTF	TGTGCCTGGAGTATTATCTATGGCTACACCTTC
few	-	TRBV6-6	TRBJ2-1	CASSFLAESYNEQFF	TGTGCCAGCAGTTTTCTTGCGGAATCCTACAATGAGCAGTTCTTC
-	-	TRBV4-3	TRBJ2-2	CASSQDRRSSNTGELFF	TGCGCCAGCAGCCAAGATCGGCGGAGTTCGAACACCGGGGAGCTGTTTTTT
-	-	TRBV5-1	TRBJ2-1	CASSLTAVSYNEQFF	TGCGCCAGCAGCTTGACGGCGGTCTCCTACAATGAGCAGTTCTTC
-	-	TRBV27	TRBJ1-5	CASSLSRVNQPQHF	TGTGCCAGCAGTCTCTCCCGGGTTAATCAGCCCCAGCATTTT
-	-	TRBV29-1	TRBJ2-1	CSVKEIAGPGYLSEQFF	TGCAGCGTTAAGGAAATAGCAGGACCAGGTTACCTAAGTGAGCAGTTCTTC
-	-	TRBV11-2	TRBJ2-3	CASSLIRSPDTQYF	TGTGCCAGCAGCTTAATACGGTCACCAGATACGCAGTATTTT
-	-	TRBV6-5	TRBJ1-1	CASSIRGPNTEAFF	TGTGCCAGCAGTATCAGGGGACCCAACACTGAAGCTTTCTTT